The 10 T cell receptor beta chains given below trace back to one sample, sequenced in a study of T cell responses to AZD1222 COVID-19 vaccine. Libraries were prepared by immunoSEQ multiplex PCR; TCRdb keeps only in-frame clonotypes and omits some of them. The top ten clones hold roughly 1.3% of a sample with 150,000 to 200,000 clones, around 92% of them seen once. The material sequenced was peripheral blood, taken on day 0 of AZD1222 vaccination. These receptors all stem from an adult in good health.

The chain's CDR3 is CASSQGLWYF. The CDR3 region has the DNA TGTGCCAGCAGCCAAGGGCTGTGGTATTTT. The chain carries TRBV3-1 (or the pseudogene TRBV3-2) and TRBJ2-3; D gene unclear. Trimming shortened V by 1 base and J by 14 bases, and 7 bases separated the two germline ends. This CDR3 region has 10 residues. The germline V gene has CDR1 LGHDT and CDR2 YNNKEL (reference sequence).

The rearrangement links TRBV15 to TRBJ1-4; possible D gene TRBD1, 5 bases. Germline CDR1 LNHNV, CDR2 YYDKDF (reference sequence). CDR3 size: 13 residues. Trimming stripped 3 bases from V and 8 bases from J, with 10 bases between. This chain's CDR3 is CATSRGPGEKLFF. The CDR3 DNA sequence: TGTGCCACCAGCAGGGGGCCAGGAGAAAAACTGTTTTTT.

The rearrangement links TRBV28 to TRBJ2-5; 7 bases map to TRBD1. Per the germline V gene, CDR1 is MDHEN and CDR2 is SYDVKM. J lost 3 bases, V lost 3 bases, and 7 bases had no gene match. The CDR3 is 15 amino acids. CDR3 sequence reads: CASSFLGQLEETQYF. For the CDR3, the DNA is TGTGCCAGCAGTTTTCTGGGACAGCTGGAAGAGACCCAGTACTTC.

This sequence joins TRBV27 and TRBJ1-5, with unresolved D. The CDR3 covers 14 residues. The germline V and J ends were trimmed by 5 bases and 7 bases, with 15 bases remaining between them. Germline-derived CDR1 and CDR2 are MNHEY and SMNVEV (reference sequence). This chain's CDR3 is CASSPDTAGQPQHF. For the CDR3, the DNA is TGTGCCAGCAGTCCCGACACCGCGGGGCAGCCCCAGCATTTT.

This chain uses TRBV24-1 with TRBJ2-2, with TRBD1 identical over 8 bases. Per the germline V gene, CDR1 is KGHDR and CDR2 is SFDVKD. Trimming at V came to 4 bases and at J to 4 bases, leaving 7 bases not matched to a gene. This CDR3 is 16 amino acids long. CDR3 DNA: TGTGCCACCAGTGACCCGAGGACAGGGCGCACCGGGGAGCTGTTTTTT. Its translation: CATSDPRTGRTGELFF.

J is TRBJ1-5 and V is TRBV28; no clear D. In germline, CDR1 is MDHEN, CDR2 SYDVKM. V shed 5 bases and J shed 6 bases, with 20 bases lying between them. The CDR3 extends over 16 amino acids. CDR3 nucleotides: TGTGCCAGCAGTGCTACTCGGGCCAACCCAGGTCAGCCCCAGCATTTT. Protein sequence: CASSATRANPGQPQHF.

This clone was found once. This chain uses TRBV6-5 with TRBJ1-2, with a weak D call TRBD1 (6 bases). Germline lookup yields CDR1 MNHEY and CDR2 SVGAGI. The CDR3 consists of 14 residues. The V end was cut by 2 bases, the J end by 4 bases, with 11 bases between. The CDR3 DNA follows: TGTGCCAGCAGTTACGGTCAGGGGCTCTATGGCTACACCTTC. Its protein product is CASSYGQGLYGYTF.

The chain has TRBV27 and TRBJ2-5; TRBD2 is a possible D gene (5 bases). V gave up 0 bases and J gave up 6 bases, with 14 bases separating them. Germline CDR1 and CDR2: MNHEY and SMNVEV (reference sequence). The CDR3 is made up of 15 amino acids. CDR3 protein: CASSLSHGIGQTQYF. DNA for the CDR3: TGTGCCAGCAGTTTATCACACGGGATCGGTCAGACCCAGTACTTC.

This clone showed up just once. This chain joins TRBV14 and TRBJ1-2, with unresolved D. V shed 6 bases and J shed 7 bases, with 18 bases lying between them. The CDR3 extends over 14 amino acids. Germline V gene data show CDR1 as SGHDN and CDR2 as FVKESK. The DNA for the CDR3 is TGTGCCAGCAGTCCCCGGACGGGGTGGGGTGGCTACACCTTC. Translation: CASSPRTGWGGYTF.

This clone has a handful of counts. The rearrangement joins TRBV27 to TRBJ2-5, with D tentatively TRBD1 or TRBD2 (5 bases each). The germline gives CDR1 MNHEY, CDR2 SMNVEV (reference sequence). V was clipped by 3 bases and J by 4 bases, with 15 bases between them. There are 15 residues in the CDR3. The CDR3 DNA reads as TGTGCCAGCAGTTTCTGGGGACGGGGTCGAGAGACCCAGTACTTC. Translating it yields CASSFWGRGRETQYF.